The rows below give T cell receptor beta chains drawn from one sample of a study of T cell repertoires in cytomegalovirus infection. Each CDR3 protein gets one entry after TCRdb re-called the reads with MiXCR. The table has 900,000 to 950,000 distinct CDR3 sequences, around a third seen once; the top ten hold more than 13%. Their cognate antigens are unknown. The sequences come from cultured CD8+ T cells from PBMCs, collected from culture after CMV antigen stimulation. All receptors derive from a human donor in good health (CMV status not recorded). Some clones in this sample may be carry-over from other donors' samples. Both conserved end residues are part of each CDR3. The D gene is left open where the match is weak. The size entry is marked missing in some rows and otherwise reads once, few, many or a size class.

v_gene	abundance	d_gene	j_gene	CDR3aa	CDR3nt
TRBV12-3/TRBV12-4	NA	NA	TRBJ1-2	CASSNLPTDTNYGYTF	TGTGCCAGCAGTAACCTTCCGACAGACACTAACTATGGCTACACCTTC
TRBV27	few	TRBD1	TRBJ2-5	CASSSLRDRGLQETQYF	TGTGCCAGCAGTTCACTCCGGGACAGGGGCCTCCAAGAGACCCAGTACTTC
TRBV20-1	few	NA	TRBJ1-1	CSARDYRETNTEAFF	TGCAGTGCTAGAGATTATCGGGAAACGAACACTGAAGCTTTCTTT
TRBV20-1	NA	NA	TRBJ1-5	CSATTRDGGNQPQHF	TGCAGTGCTACTACGAGGGACGGAGGCAATCAGCCCCAGCATTTT
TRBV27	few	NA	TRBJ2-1	CASSSGEVEQFF	TGTGCCAGCAGTTCAGGGGAGGTTGAGCAGTTCTTC
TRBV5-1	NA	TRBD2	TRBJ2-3	CASSPAGSGGIDTQYF	TGCGCCAGCAGCCCGGCGGGTAGCGGGGGCATAGATACGCAGTATTTT
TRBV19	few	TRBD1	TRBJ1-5	CASSIDAGGNQPQHF	TGTGCCAGTAGTATAGACGCAGGGGGGAATCAGCCCCAGCATTTT
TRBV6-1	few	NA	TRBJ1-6	CASRLRGRNSPLHF	TGTGCCAGCAGACTCAGGGGACGTAATTCACCCCTCCACTTT
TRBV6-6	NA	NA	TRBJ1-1	CASSYSIREENTEAFF	TGTGCCAGCAGTTACTCGATTAGAGAGGAGAACACTGAAGCTTTCTTT
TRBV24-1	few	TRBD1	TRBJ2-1	CATRGGTGDEQFF	TGTGCCACGAGGGGGGGGACAGGGGATGAGCAGTTCTTC
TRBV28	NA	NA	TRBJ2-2	CASSLTGITGELFF	TGTGCCAGCAGTTTAACAGGGATCACCGGGGAGCTGTTTTTT
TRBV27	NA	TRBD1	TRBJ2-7	CASSGTGDYEQYF	TGTGCCAGCAGTGGGACAGGGGACTACGAGCAGTACTTC
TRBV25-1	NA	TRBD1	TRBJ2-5	CASSGVDRGQETQYF	TGTGCCAGCAGTGGGGTCGACAGGGGGCAGGAGACCCAGTACTTC
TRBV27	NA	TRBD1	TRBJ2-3	CASSLSFRGRDTQYF	TGTGCCAGCAGTTTATCGTTCAGGGGGAGAGATACGCAGTATTTT
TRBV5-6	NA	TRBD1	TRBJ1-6	CASSLGRTGVSHNSPLHF	TGTGCCAGCAGCTTGGGAAGGACAGGGGTTTCCCATAATTCACCCCTCCACTTT
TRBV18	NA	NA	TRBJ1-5	CASSPFRWRELGQPQHF	TGTGCCAGCTCCCCTTTTCGATGGCGGGAGTTAGGTCAGCCCCAGCATTTT
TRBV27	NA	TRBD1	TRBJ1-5	CVSRGTGGFNQPQHF	TGTGTCAGCAGGGGGACAGGGGGCTTCAATCAGCCCCAGCATTTT
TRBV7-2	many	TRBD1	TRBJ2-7	CASSYWDRAKGEQYF	TGTGCCAGCAGCTACTGGGACAGGGCCAAGGGCGAGCAGTACTTC
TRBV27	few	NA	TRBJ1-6	CASSPPGGARSPLHF	TGTGCCAGCAGTCCCCCGGGAGGAGCGCGATCACCCCTCCACTTT
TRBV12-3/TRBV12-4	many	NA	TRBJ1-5	CASSSGVGNQPQHF	TGTGCCAGCAGCTCTGGGGTTGGCAATCAGCCCCAGCATTTT
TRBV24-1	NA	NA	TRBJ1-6	CATSDGTDGAPLHF	TGTGCCACCAGTGACGGGACGGACGGGGCACCCCTCCACTTT
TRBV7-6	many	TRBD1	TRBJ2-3	CASSLTGGPTDTQYF	TGTGCCAGCAGCCTGACAGGGGGGCCCACAGATACGCAGTATTTT
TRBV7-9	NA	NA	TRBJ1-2	CASSPGMGPHGYTF	TGTGCCAGCAGCCCGGGCATGGGACCCCATGGCTACACCTTC
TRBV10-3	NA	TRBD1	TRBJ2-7	CATIGRDRGLSYEQYF	TGTGCCACTATAGGACGGGACAGGGGTCTCTCCTACGAGCAGTACTTC
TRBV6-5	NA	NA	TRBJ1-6	CASSYGIPSDSYNSPLHF	TGTGCCAGCAGTTACGGCATCCCCTCAGACTCCTATAATTCACCCCTCCACTTT
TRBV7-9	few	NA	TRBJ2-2	CASSQRPNTGELFF	TGTGCCAGCAGTCAGAGACCGAACACCGGGGAGCTGTTTTTT
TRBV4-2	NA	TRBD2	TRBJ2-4	CASSQSSGGVGNIQYF	TGTGCCAGCAGCCAATCTAGCGGGGGGGTGGGAAACATTCAGTACTTC
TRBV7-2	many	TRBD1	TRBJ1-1	CASSLFGTATTNTEAFF	TGTGCCAGCAGCTTATTCGGGACAGCTACTACGAACACTGAAGCTTTCTTT
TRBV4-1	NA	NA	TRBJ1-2	CASSDSESYGYTF	TGCGCCAGCAGCGACTCGGAAAGCTATGGCTACACCTTC
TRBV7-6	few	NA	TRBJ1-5	CASSPQGSGGNQPQHF	TGTGCCAGCAGCCCACAGGGAAGTGGTGGCAATCAGCCCCAGCATTTT
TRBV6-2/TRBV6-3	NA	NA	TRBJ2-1	CASSYSQGGPYNEQFF	TGTGCCAGCAGTTACTCCCAGGGGGGCCCCTACAATGAGCAGTTCTTC
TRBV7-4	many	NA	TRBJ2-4	CASTPGVGATKNIQYF	TGTGCCAGCACCCCTGGGGTGGGGGCCACCAAAAACATTCAGTACTTC
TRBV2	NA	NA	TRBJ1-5	CASSEGPGGDDQPQHF	TGTGCCAGCAGTGAAGGGCCCGGAGGGGATGATCAGCCCCAGCATTTT
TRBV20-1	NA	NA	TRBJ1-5	CSARDFQGNDNQPQHF	TGCAGTGCTAGAGATTTCCAGGGGAACGACAATCAGCCCCAGCATTTT
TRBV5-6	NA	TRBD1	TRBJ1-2	CASTPLTGDGYTF	TGTGCCAGCACCCCCTTGACAGGGGATGGCTACACCTTC
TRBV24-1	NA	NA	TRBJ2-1	CATSDYGGPAPGSYNEQFF	TGTGCCACCAGTGATTACGGGGGGCCCGCCCCTGGTTCCTACAATGAGCAGTTCTTC
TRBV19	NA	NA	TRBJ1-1	CASSIGVSSPLNTEAFF	TGTGCCAGTAGTATAGGGGTAAGCTCCCCCCTGAACACTGAAGCTTTCTTT
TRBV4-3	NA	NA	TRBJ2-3	CASSRDWAGALTDTQYF	TGCGCCAGCAGCCGAGATTGGGCGGGGGCCCTCACAGATACGCAGTATTTT
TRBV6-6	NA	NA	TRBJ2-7	CASSRTELSHSYEQYF	TGTGCCAGCAGCCGGACAGAACTTTCCCACTCCTACGAGCAGTACTTC
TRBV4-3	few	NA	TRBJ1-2	CASSQEEDRSYGYTF	TGCGCCAGCAGCCAAGAGGAGGACAGATCCTATGGCTACACCTTC
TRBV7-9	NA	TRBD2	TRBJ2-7	CASSPRGGHYEQYF	TGTGCCAGCAGCCCACGGGGGGGCCATTACGAGCAGTACTTC
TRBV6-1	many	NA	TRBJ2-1	CASNYNEQFF	TGTGCCAGCAACTACAATGAGCAGTTCTTC
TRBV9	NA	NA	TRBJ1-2	CASSVADNYGYTF	TGTGCCAGCAGCGTAGCCGATAACTATGGCTACACCTTC
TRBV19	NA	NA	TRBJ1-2	CASSSGRGDYGYTF	TGTGCCAGTAGTAGCGGACGAGGGGACTATGGCTACACCTTC
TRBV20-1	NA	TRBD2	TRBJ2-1	CSASDGGAVTSYNEQFF	TGCAGTGCTAGTGACGGGGGGGCCGTTACCTCCTACAATGAGCAGTTCTTC
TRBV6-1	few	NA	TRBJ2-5	CASSETDTYLTQYF	TGTGCCAGCAGTGAAACGGACACCTACTTGACCCAGTACTTC
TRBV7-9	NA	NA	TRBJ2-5	CASSSLETRYF	TGTGCCAGCAGCTCTTTAGAGACCCGGTACTTC
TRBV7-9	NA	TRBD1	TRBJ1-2	CASNLRDRGPLYGYTF	TGTGCCAGCAACCTACGGGACAGGGGGCCCCTTTATGGCTACACCTTC
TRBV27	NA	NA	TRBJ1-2	CASSLNGRSTF	TGTGCCAGCAGTTTAAACGGGAGGTCCACCTTC
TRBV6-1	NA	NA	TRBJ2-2	CASSEAPLARTGELFF	TGTGCCAGCAGTGAAGCGCCTCTAGCGCGAACCGGGGAGCTGTTTTTT
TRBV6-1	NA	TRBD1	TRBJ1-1	CASSERRDRSSLRTEAFF	TGTGCCAGCAGTGAACGCCGGGACAGAAGTTCTTTGCGGACTGAAGCTTTCTTT
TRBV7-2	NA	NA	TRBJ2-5	CASSTSWGALDF	TGTGCCAGCAGCACTAGTTGGGGGGCCTTGGACTTC